The 26 T cell receptor beta chains in this list originate from one sample, sequenced in a study of Graves' ophthalmopathy and Graves' hyperthyroidism. CDR3 regions of TCR beta were amplified from RNA transcripts. RT-PCR was first run with HTBI primers, then multiplex PCR in a second round. TCRdb ran MiXCR on the multiplex PCR reads and lists one entry per CDR3 protein. The table shows over 650,000 distinct CDR3 sequences, with about two fifths occurring only once. Sequenced material: peripheral blood. These receptors originate from an adult man with Graves' ophthalmopathy.

The V call is TRBV9, the J call TRBJ1-2; D gene uncertain. The CDR3 covers 10 residues. V was shortened by 0 bases and J by 6 bases, with 0 bases between the two germline ends. The germline CDR1 and CDR2 sequences are SGDLS and YYNGEE. The CDR3 loop is CASSVDGYTF. The DNA for the CDR3 is TGTGCCAGCAGCGTAGATGGCTACACCTTC.

The CDR3 here is CSAQRTGGTETQYF. For the CDR3, the DNA is TGCAGTGCCCAACGGACAGGGGGAACTGAGACCCAGTACTTC. V and J are TRBV20-1 and TRBJ2-5, with 10 bases fitting TRBD1. After removal of 6 bases from V and 5 bases from J, the junction contained 9 bases not matched to a gene. Germline V gives CDR1 DFQATT, CDR2 SNEGSKA (reference sequence). CDR3 length equals 14 residues.

CDR3 loop: CASSDPGQGYQETQYF. In DNA, the CDR3 is TGTGCCAGCAGCGACCCGGGACAAGGGTACCAAGAGACCCAGTACTTC. This chain links TRBV7-2 with TRBJ2-5; tentative D call: TRBD1 (6 bases). There are 16 residues in the CDR3. The V end was cut by 5 bases, the J end by 0 bases, with 16 bases between. CDR1 is SGHTA and CDR2 is FQGNSA in the germline V gene.

Notes on this clonotype: A much larger clone is a single base away; this may be a read error. The CDR3 loop is CASSHKAQGLLKGYTF. The CDR3 DNA reads as TGTGCCAGCAGCCATAAAGCTCAGGGGCTATTGAAAGGCTACACCTTC. The chain couples TRBV2 to TRBJ1-2, with D possibly matching TRBD1 (6 bases). The CDR3 consists of 16 residues. CDR1 and CDR2 (germline): SNHLY, FYNNEI. V lost 6 bases and J lost 8, with 25 bases in between.

The sample holds many counts of this clonotype. Written as DNA, the CDR3 is TGTGCCAGCAGCCCACTTTTCATCGGACAGAAGGACGAGCAGTACTTC. It yields the protein CASSPLFIGQKDEQYF. The chain links TRBV7-6 to TRBJ2-7, with D possibly TRBD1 on 6 matching bases. With 5 bases removed from V and 5 bases from J, the gap between germline ends came to 22 bases. Looked up from germline, CDR1 is SGHVS and CDR2 is FNYEAQ. The CDR3 sequence is 16 residues long.

This clonotype was detected many times. The chain uses TRBV19 and TRBJ1-5; 7 bases fit TRBD1. CDR1 is LNHDA and CDR2 is SQIVND in the germline V gene (reference sequence). CDR3 length: 18 amino acids. Unmatched junction bases numbered 13, after V lost 2 bases and J lost 3 bases. CDR3 nucleotides: TGTGCCAGTAGTATACCCTCAGACAGGGAGGTCCCCAATCAGCCCCAGCATTTT. Protein sequence: CASSIPSDREVPNQPQHF. The full variable domain, in which reference TRBV19 and TRBJ1-5 provide the parts outside the CDR3, is DGGITQSPKYLFRKEGQNVTLSCEQNLNHDAMYWYRQDPGQGLRLIYYSQIVNDFQKGDIAEGYSVSREKKESFPLTVTSAQKNPTAFYLCASSIPSDREVPNQPQHFGDGTRLSIL.

Ten or more counts support this clonotype. V gene TRBV7-2 combines with J gene TRBJ2-7; TRBD2 matches 12 bases. The V and J ends lost 2 bases and 3 bases, in that order; junction bases with no gene match: 2. The CDR3 runs to 15 residues. Per germline, CDR1 SGHTA and CDR2 FQGNSA. This CDR3 is CASSLPGLAGYEQYF. The CDR3 nucleotides read TGTGCCAGCAGCTTACCGGGACTAGCGGGCTACGAGCAGTACTTC.

This clonotype has a count of ten or more. The chain links TRBV2 to TRBJ2-2, with 7 positions matching TRBD1. Unmatched junction bases numbered 7, after V lost 6 bases and J lost 3 bases. CDR3 length: 15 residues. Per the germline V gene, CDR1 is SNHLY and CDR2 is FYNNEI. CDR3 in amino acids: CASRTGTAYTGELFF. For the CDR3, the DNA is TGTGCCAGCAGGACCGGGACAGCCTACACCGGGGAGCTGTTTTTT.

This chain uses TRBV25-1 with TRBJ2-7; no clear D gene. Trimming cost V 11 bases and J 5 bases, with 40 bases left between them. This CDR3 comprises 20 residues. Germline CDR1 reads MGHDK; CDR2 reads SYGVNS. The CDR3 reads CAWPEVLGLDSASEIHEQYF. The CDR3 nucleotides read TGTGCCTGGCCCGAAGTACTGGGTCTCGACTCGGCCAGCGAGATCCACGAGCAGTACTTC.

This clonotype was picked up many times. The genes are TRBV2 and TRBJ2-7; D is perhaps TRBD1 (6 bases). Trimming removed 5 bases at V and 3 bases at J, with 17 bases between. The CDR3 is 15 amino acids. CDR1 SNHLY and CDR2 FYNNEI come from the germline V gene. The CDR3 sequence: CASSNPGHLNYEQYF. The CDR3 coding sequence is TGTGCCAGCAGTAACCCGGGACACCTAAACTACGAGCAGTACTTC.

This chain uses TRBV9 with TRBJ2-7, with 11 bases aligning to TRBD2. CDR1 SGDLS and CDR2 YYNGEE come from the germline V gene. The V gene end was trimmed by 4 bases and the J gene end by 6 bases; junction bases not matched to a gene: 6. CDR3 length: 14 residues. The DNA for the CDR3 is TGTGCCAGCAGCCCCGGGACTAGCGGACTCGAGCAGTACTTC. Its protein product is CASSPGTSGLEQYF.

The V and J genes are TRBV11-2 and TRBJ2-7, with TRBD1 identical over 7 bases. The CDR3 runs 17 residues. CDR1 and CDR2 (germline): SGHAT, FQNNGV. Germline trimming cut 1 base from V and 5 bases from J; bases unmatched to any gene: 14. CDR3 residues: CASSLGTGEGRKDEQYF. The CDR3, as DNA: TGTGCCAGCAGCTTAGGGACAGGAGAGGGGAGAAAAGACGAGCAGTACTTC.

The chain employs TRBV11-2 and TRBJ2-5; 12 nucleotides agree with TRBD1. The end of the DNA aligns better with TRBJ2-1, so the J call may be wrong. Germline V gene sequence: CDR1 SGHAT, CDR2 FQNNGV. This CDR3 spans 14 amino acids. The CDR3 DNA reads TGTGCCAGCAGCCAAGGGACAGGGGGCAGTACGCAGTTCTTC. Its translation is CASSQGTGGSTQFF.

The V gene is TRBV29-1, the J gene TRBJ1-4, with D maybe TRBD1 (6 bases). The ends were cut back, 4 bases at V and 8 bases at J, with 17 bases in the middle. The CDR3 length is 14 residues. Germline loops: CDR1 SQVTM, CDR2 ANQGSEA. The CDR3 protein is CSVAQGWSGEKLFF. CDR3 sequence (DNA): TGCAGCGTTGCACAGGGTTGGTCTGGGGAAAAACTGTTTTTT.

This clonotype was picked up a small number of times. The rearrangement joins TRBV20-1 to TRBJ1-5; a weak D match, TRBD1 (6 bases). This CDR3 spans 14 amino acids. V was cut by 6 bases and J by 9 bases, with 21 bases left in between. The germline CDR1 and CDR2 sequences are DFQATT and SNEGSKA (reference sequence). CDR3 residues: CSAPGAGEAGPQHF. The DNA for the CDR3 is TGCAGTGCCCCCGGAGCAGGGGAGGCGGGGCCCCAGCATTTT.

This clonotype was seen many times. The rearrangement links TRBV5-8 to TRBJ1-4, with TRBD1 matching 9 bases. This CDR3 is 14 amino acids long. V shed 4 bases, J shed 7 bases, and the junction held 5 bases outside the gene matches. Germline CDR1 and CDR2: SGHTS and YDEGEE. The CDR3 protein is CASSRTGEAEKLFF. The CDR3 DNA sequence: TGTGCCAGCAGCCGGACAGGGGAAGCTGAAAAACTGTTTTTT.

This clonotype has just one count. The chain joins TRBV11-2 to TRBJ1-6; D ambiguous. V gave up 1 base and J gave up 9 bases, with 13 bases separating them. The CDR3 runs to 15 residues. Germline loops: CDR1 SGHAT, CDR2 FQNNGV. CDR3 residues: CASSLGPDLGSPLHF. The CDR3 DNA reads as TGTGCCAGCAGCTTAGGACCGGATTTGGGTTCACCCCTCCACTTT.

This clonotype was counted at least ten times. CDR3 residues: CSVGLPMGQVGIIISGANVLTF. CDR3 coding DNA: TGCAGCGTTGGTTTACCGATGGGGCAGGTCGGAATAATAATCTCTGGGGCCAACGTCCTGACTTTC. This chain links TRBV29-1 with TRBJ2-6, with D maybe TRBD1 (5 bases). Germline V gene lookup returns CDR1 SQVTM and CDR2 ANQGSEA. V was shortened by 4 bases and J by 0 bases, with 31 bases between the two germline ends. CDR3 size: 22 residues. Full variable domain (rest looked up from reference TRBV29-1 and TRBJ2-6): SAVISQKPSRDICQRGTSLTIQCQVDSQVTMMFWYRQQPGQSLTLIATANQGSEATYESGFVIDKFPISRPNLTFSTLTVSNMSPEDSSIYLCSVGLPMGQVGIIISGANVLTFGAGSRLTVL.

Notes on this clonotype: This sequence may be a read error, since a much larger clone differs from it by one base. The chain has TRBV5-1 and TRBJ2-7, with D uncertain. The germline V gene has CDR1 SGHRS and CDR2 YFSETQ. The CDR3 contains 14 residues. Trimming left V 0 bases short and J 1 base short, with 8 bases between. CDR3 amino acids: CASSLVSESYEQYF. DNA of the CDR3: TGCGCCAGCAGCTTGGTTTCGGAGTCCTACGAGCAGTACTTC. Complete variable domain (other parts from reference TRBV5-1 and TRBJ2-7): KAGVTQTPRYLIKTRGQQVTLSCSPISGHRSVSWYQQTPGQGLQFLFEYFSETQRNKGNFPGRFSGRQFSNSRSEMNVSTLELGDSALYLCASSLVSESYEQYFGPGTRLTVT.

This clonotype was recorded at least ten times. CDR3 nucleotide sequence: TGTGCCAGCAGTGGACAGCCCTCTGGGGCCAACGTCCTGACTTTC. It translates to CASSGQPSGANVLTF. The V call is TRBV2, the J call TRBJ2-6; maybe TRBD1 (5 bases). Trimming stripped 4 bases from V and 0 bases from J, with 7 bases between. CDR1 SNHLY and CDR2 FYNNEI come from the germline V gene. The CDR3 has 15 amino acids.

The table lists this clonotype with many counts. This chain uses TRBV2 with TRBJ1-3; 8 positions agree with TRBD1. This CDR3 region has 15 residues. Germline CDR1 reads SNHLY; CDR2 reads FYNNEI. With V trimmed by 6 bases and J by 2 bases, 6 bases remained unmatched. This CDR3 is CASRKEQGAGNTIYF. CDR3 DNA sequence: TGTGCCAGCAGGAAAGAACAGGGGGCTGGAAACACCATATATTTT.

This clonotype has a single count. This could be a read error, since a much larger clone is one nucleotide away. The chain joins TRBV7-9 to TRBJ2-5; TRBD2 agrees at 10 bases. In germline, CDR1 is SEHNR, CDR2 FQNEAQ (reference sequence). This CDR3 is built from 16 residues. The CDR3 loop is CASSPLAGGPREAQYF. The CDR3 nucleotides are TGCGCCAGCAGCCCGTTAGCGGGGGGCCCGAGAGAGGCCCAGTACTTC.

This chain joins TRBV20-1 and TRBJ2-7, with D possibly TRBD1 on 7 matching bases. Per germline, CDR1 DFQATT and CDR2 SNEGSKA (reference sequence). V lost 4 bases, J lost 2 bases, and 15 bases lay in between. This CDR3 has 14 residues. The CDR3 DNA reads as TGCAGTGCTACACCCAGGGGGGAAACCTACGAGCAGTACTTC. Amino acid sequence: CSATPRGETYEQYF.

There are many counts of this clonotype. This chain links TRBV9 with TRBJ1-5; D is undetermined. The germline V gene has CDR1 SGDLS and CDR2 YYNGEE. The CDR3 loop spans 12 amino acids. The V gene lost 3 bases and the J gene lost 9 bases, with 10 bases spanning the gap. CDR3 region: CASSDPPGPQHF. Here the CDR3 DNA reads TGTGCCAGCAGCGACCCCCCTGGGCCCCAGCATTTT.

This clonotype was detected many times. Here the CDR3 reads CSAMAGIDQFF. The CDR3 bases are TGCAGTGCTATGGCGGGGATCGATCAGTTCTTC. J is TRBJ2-1 and V is TRBV20-1; D may be TRBD2 (6 bases). Germline CDR1 DFQATT, CDR2 SNEGSKA (reference sequence). This CDR3 region has 11 residues. The ends were cut back, 4 bases at V and 13 bases at J, with 14 bases in the middle.

CDR3: CASHAGGEKLFF. The CDR3 DNA reads as TGTGCCAGCCACGCAGGGGGGGAAAAACTGTTTTTT. The V call is TRBV7-9, the J call TRBJ1-4, with 7 bases aligning to TRBD1. Germline CDR1 and CDR2: SEHNR and FQNEAQ (reference sequence). Trimming took 8 bases from V and 8 from J; bases not matched to a gene: 5. The CDR3 totals 12 residues. The entire variable domain, with the rest obtained from reference TRBV7-9 and TRBJ1-4, is as follows: DTGVSQNPRHKITKRGQNVTFRCDPISEHNRLYWYRQTLGQGPEFLTYFQNEAQLEKSRLLSDRFSAERPKGSFSTLEIQRTEQGDSAMYLCASHAGGEKLFFGSGTQLSVL.